The present T cell receptor (beta chain) was sequenced within a study of blood T cell repertoires in COVID-19. The method was immunoSEQ multiplex PCR; TCRdb's version includes in-frame clones alone and lacks a portion of them. The table records 59,000 or so clones, about 70% of them present only once. CDR3 length equals 15 residues. In germline, CDR1 is SGHRS, CDR2 YFSETQ. The V gene lost 4 bases and the J gene lost 6 bases, with 17 bases spanning the gap. This TCR was sampled from a woman aged 45-60 years with active or convalescent COVID-19. The chain carries TRBV5-1 and TRBJ2-1, with D possibly matching TRBD2 (6 bases). Sequencing was performed on peripheral blood. The CDR3 DNA reads as TGCGCCAGCAGCCTCTCCGGCCGGGGGAGCAATGAGCAGTTCTTC. This sequence encodes CASSLSGRGSNEQFF.